The following is a T cell receptor beta chain sequence with its context. This specimen comes from a study of blood T cell repertoires in COVID-19. Study as a whole: From the United States, Italy and Spain came samples of acute and convalescent COVID-19. In each case, the material was cDNA or gDNA derived from T cells, B-cell-depleted T cells, or PBMCs.

The germline V gene encodes CDR1 MNHEY and CDR2 SVGEGT. The CDR3 sequence is 14 residues long. V was pared by 3 bases and J by 8 bases, with 9 bases of the junction left unmatched. Authors' analysis steps: Reference gene primer amplification gave estimated nucleated cell counts. This table comes from immunoSEQ multiplex PCR, and its TCRdb copy is limited to in-frame clones, with some not included. The V and J calls and clone size are taken from that table; D and trimming were inferred from the DNA. The sample records fewer than 200,000 clones, roughly four fifths being singletons. This TCR was recovered from a man aged 65 to 79 with active or convalescent COVID-19. This sequence joins TRBV6-2 or TRBV6-3 and TRBJ1-1, with 7 nucleotides matching TRBD1. Sequenced material: peripheral blood. For the CDR3, the DNA is TGTGCCAGCAGTTATTCGGCAGGGGGTCACGAAGCTTTCTTT. It specifies CASSYSAGGHEAFF.